These T cell receptor beta chains were read from a single sample in a study of cytomegalovirus exposure and HLA in healthy donors. Method: immunoSEQ multiplex PCR; TCRdb's copy keeps in-frame clones and lacks some. Here the sample spans roughly 200,000 clones, about four fifths being singletons. Sequencing was done on a sample of PBMCs. These receptors were obtained from a young woman in good health and CMV-seronegative. Both conserved end residues are trimmed from each CDR3. Each record gives: V gene, J gene, CDR3 protein.

V gene: TRBV19
J gene: TRBJ1-4
CDR3 protein: ASSIRDRGRFNEKLF

V gene: TRBV18
J gene: TRBJ1-2
CDR3 protein: ASSPSQTTGLYGYT

V gene: TRBV9
J gene: TRBJ1-1
CDR3 protein: ASSVEDSWLVTEAF

V gene: TRBV27
J gene: TRBJ2-7
CDR3 protein: ASSLSSGSYEQY

V gene: TRBV11-2
J gene: TRBJ2-7
CDR3 protein: ASSLGGTGGAEQY

V gene: TRBV11-2
J gene: TRBJ2-5
CDR3 protein: ASSLTSGRVKTQY

V gene: TRBV30
J gene: TRBJ2-7
CDR3 protein: AWAGQGFGEQY

V gene: TRBV2
J gene: TRBJ2-5
CDR3 protein: ASSIQGFQETQY

V gene: TRBV7-9
J gene: TRBJ1-2
CDR3 protein: SSSFSDRRTYGYT

V gene: TRBV9
J gene: TRBJ1-6
CDR3 protein: ASLLEAAELYNSPLH

V gene: TRBV30
J gene: TRBJ1-6
CDR3 protein: AWRKGGANSPLH

V gene: TRBV11-2
J gene: TRBJ2-1
CDR3 protein: ASSFFVTGSEIYNEQF

V gene: TRBV28
J gene: TRBJ2-5
CDR3 protein: ASSPGQPETQY

V gene: TRBV19
J gene: TRBJ2-3
CDR3 protein: ASSITSGFTDTQY

V gene: TRBV12-5
J gene: TRBJ2-5
CDR3 protein: ASGLVWNRTGAYQETQY

V gene: TRBV7-2
J gene: TRBJ2-1
CDR3 protein: ASSPQGGSGYYNEQF

V gene: TRBV28
J gene: TRBJ1-2
CDR3 protein: ASSSSGTGGDYGYT

V gene: TRBV6-1
J gene: TRBJ2-7
CDR3 protein: ASSEEGGGRRYEQY

V gene: TRBV30
J gene: TRBJ1-6
CDR3 protein: AWSEDSPLH

V gene: TRBV7-8
J gene: TRBJ2-3
CDR3 protein: ASSLGGRAGDTQY

V gene: TRBV5-1
J gene: TRBJ2-3
CDR3 protein: ASSLGLAGVGTDTQY

V gene: TRBV28
J gene: TRBJ2-1
CDR3 protein: ASRPVPYNEQF

V gene: TRBV7-7
J gene: TRBJ2-5
CDR3 protein: ASSLASLAQIGETQY

V gene: TRBV4-2
J gene: .
CDR3 protein: ASSQTDSYSYEQY

V gene: TRBV9
J gene: .
CDR3 protein: ASSAWTSGAYEQY

V gene: TRBV25-1
J gene: TRBJ2-2
CDR3 protein: ASSAPTGGMNTGELF

V gene: TRBV5-6
J gene: TRBJ1-1
CDR3 protein: ASRAQGDTEAF

V gene: TRBV27
J gene: TRBJ1-2
CDR3 protein: ASSLGQPYGYT

V gene: TRBV9
J gene: TRBJ2-2
CDR3 protein: ASSVGVGYPNTGELF

V gene: TRBV6-6
J gene: TRBJ1-1
CDR3 protein: ASSIGNTEAF

V gene: TRBV27
J gene: TRBJ1-1
CDR3 protein: ASSLEGMNTEAF

V gene: TRBV7-9
J gene: TRBJ2-7
CDR3 protein: ASSLVGRAAYEQY

V gene: TRBV7-9
J gene: TRBJ2-7
CDR3 protein: SSSPLYEQY

V gene: TRBV19
J gene: TRBJ2-2
CDR3 protein: ASSITGYTGELF